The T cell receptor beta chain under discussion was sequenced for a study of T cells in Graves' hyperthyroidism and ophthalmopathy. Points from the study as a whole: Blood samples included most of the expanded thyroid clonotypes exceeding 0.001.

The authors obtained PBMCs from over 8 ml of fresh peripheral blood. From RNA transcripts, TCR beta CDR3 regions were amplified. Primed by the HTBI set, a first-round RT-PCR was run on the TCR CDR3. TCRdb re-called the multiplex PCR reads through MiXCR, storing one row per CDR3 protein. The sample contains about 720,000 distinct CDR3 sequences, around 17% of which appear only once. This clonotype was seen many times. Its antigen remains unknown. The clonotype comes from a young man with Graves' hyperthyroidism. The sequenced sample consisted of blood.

CDR3 bases: TGTGCCAGCAGTTTCAACCCCACAGGGGGACTAGCGTATCAAGAGACCCAGTACTTC. Residues: CASSFNPTGGLAYQETQYF. This rearrangement joins TRBV28 to TRBJ2-5, with 10 positions matching TRBD2. V shed 3 bases, J shed 2 bases, and the junction held 15 bases outside the gene matches. Germline V gives CDR1 MDHEN, CDR2 SYDVKM. This CDR3 contains 19 residues.